This T cell receptor beta chain was documented in a study of blood T cell repertoires in COVID-19. Whole-study context: The study drew acute and convalescent COVID-19 samples from the United States, Italy and Spain. T cells, B-cell-depleted T cells, or PBMCs supplied cDNA or gDNA.

With 0 bases removed from V and 2 bases from J, the gap between germline ends came to 11 bases. The CDR3 sequence is 17 residues long. Germline CDR1 reads LGHNA; CDR2 reads YNFKEQ. Per the authors' pipeline: Estimated nucleated cell counts came from reference gene primer amplification. Libraries were prepared by immunoSEQ multiplex PCR; TCRdb keeps only in-frame clonotypes and omits some of them. That table gives V, J and clone size, and the DNA gave D and trimming. The profile covers fewer than 110,000 clones, with around 82% appearing a single time and 13% taken by the ten largest. This TCR was sampled from a human donor in a cohort sampled during active or convalescent COVID-19. The chain carries TRBV4-2 and TRBJ1-6, with D perhaps TRBD1 (5 bases). The sample consisted of peripheral blood. The chain's CDR3 is CASSQDGGRTYNSPLHF. DNA of the CDR3: TGTGCCAGCAGCCAAGACGGGGGACGGACCTATAATTCACCCCTCCACTTT.